This TCR beta chain was captured by sequencing in a study of T cells in Graves' hyperthyroidism and ophthalmopathy. In this sample, this clonotype turned up many times. The antigen is undetermined. Amplified regions were TCR beta CDR3 sequences from RNA transcripts. The study used the HTBI primer set for a first-round RT-PCR of the TCR CDR3. TCRdb called the multiplex PCR reads again in MiXCR, with one record for every CDR3 protein. The sample yields about 640,000 distinct CDR3 sequences, roughly 15% seen once. General study findings and limits: In validation, the model predicted ophthalmopathy. These predictions came a median approximately six months before onset.

Sequencing input: blood. The sequence came from a woman aged 45 to 65 with Graves' ophthalmopathy.

The CDR3 sequence: CASSPASGIQYF. Here the CDR3 DNA reads TGTGCCAGCAGCCCCGCTAGCGGCATTCAGTACTTC. The chain combines TRBV13 with TRBJ2-4, with TRBD2 matching 7 bases. Germline V lookup: CDR1 PRHDT, CDR2 FYEKMQ (reference sequence). The CDR3 loop spans 12 amino acids. V was pared by 5 bases and J by 9 bases, with 4 bases of the junction left unmatched.